This TCR beta chain was sequenced for a study of T cell responses to AZD1222 COVID-19 vaccine. Method: immunoSEQ multiplex PCR; TCRdb's copy keeps in-frame clones and lacks some. Among some 110,000 clones listed, around 84% were seen once. As regards this clone: Its antigen is as yet unknown.

The study, taken as a whole, reports: Repertoire sampling happened only post peak T cell response. A mostly white British donor set with more females was recruited, and clonal diversity was possibly underestimated.

V lost 1 base, J lost 7 bases, and 6 bases stayed unmatched. This CDR3 contains 14 residues. CDR1 and CDR2 (germline): SEHNR, FQNEAQ (reference sequence). The origin of this receptor is an adult who received the AZD1222 COVID-19 vaccine. The chain has TRBV7-9 and TRBJ1-2; 7 bases are shared with TRBD1. The material was peripheral blood, obtained 28 days after the second AZD1222 dose. The CDR3 protein is CASSLVDRVPGYTF. The CDR3 region has the DNA TGTGCCAGCAGCTTAGTTGACAGGGTGCCTGGCTACACCTTC.